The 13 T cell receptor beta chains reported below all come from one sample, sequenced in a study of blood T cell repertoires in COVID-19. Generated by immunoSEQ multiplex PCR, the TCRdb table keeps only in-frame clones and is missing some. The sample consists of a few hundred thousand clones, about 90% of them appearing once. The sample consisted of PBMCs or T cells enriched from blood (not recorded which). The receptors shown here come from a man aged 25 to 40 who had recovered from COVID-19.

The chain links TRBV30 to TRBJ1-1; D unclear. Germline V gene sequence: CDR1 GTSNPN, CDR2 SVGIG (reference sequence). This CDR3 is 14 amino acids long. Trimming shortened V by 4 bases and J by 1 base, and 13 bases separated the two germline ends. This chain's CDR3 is CAWKYGAKNTEAFF. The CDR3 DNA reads TGTGCCTGGAAATACGGTGCAAAGAACACTGAAGCTTTCTTT.

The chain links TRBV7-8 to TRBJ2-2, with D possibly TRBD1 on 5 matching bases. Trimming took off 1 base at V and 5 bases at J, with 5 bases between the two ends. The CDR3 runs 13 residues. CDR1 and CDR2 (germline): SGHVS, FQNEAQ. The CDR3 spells CASSLGQTGELFF. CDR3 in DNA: TGTGCCAGCAGCTTAGGACAGACCGGGGAGCTGTTTTTT.

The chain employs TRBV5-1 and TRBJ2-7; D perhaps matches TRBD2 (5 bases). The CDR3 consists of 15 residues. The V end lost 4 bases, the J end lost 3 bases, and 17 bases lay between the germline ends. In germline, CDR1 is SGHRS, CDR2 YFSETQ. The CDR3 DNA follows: TGCGCCAGCAGCCAAAGGACTCAGTGGATCTACGAGCAGTACTTC. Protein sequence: CASSQRTQWIYEQYF.

The CDR3, as DNA: TGTGCCACCAGTGACCCACGGACAGGGGGGCGCTACGAGCAGTACTTC. Encoded protein: CATSDPRTGGRYEQYF. The V and J genes are TRBV24-1 and TRBJ2-7; 10 bases agree with TRBD1. Germline V lookup: CDR1 KGHDR, CDR2 SFDVKD. The V gene end was trimmed by 4 bases and the J gene end by 3 bases; junction bases not matched to a gene: 8. The CDR3 is 16 amino acids.

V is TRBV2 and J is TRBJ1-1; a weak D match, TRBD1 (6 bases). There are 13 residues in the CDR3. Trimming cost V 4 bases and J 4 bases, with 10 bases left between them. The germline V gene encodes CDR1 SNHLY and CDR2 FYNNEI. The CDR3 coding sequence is TGTGCCAGCAGTGGAGCCAGGGGCACTGAAGCTTTCTTT. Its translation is CASSGARGTEAFF.

CDR3 in DNA: TGTGCCAGCAGTTTCCAACCAGGGGGCACGAGCAATCAGCCCCAGCATTTT. It encodes CASSFQPGGTSNQPQHF. This chain joins TRBV28 and TRBJ1-5; 8 bases fit TRBD1. The germline V gene encodes CDR1 MDHEN and CDR2 SYDVKM. This CDR3 comprises 17 residues. The J segment lost 1 base and the V segment lost 3 bases, leaving 8 bases of the junction unmatched.

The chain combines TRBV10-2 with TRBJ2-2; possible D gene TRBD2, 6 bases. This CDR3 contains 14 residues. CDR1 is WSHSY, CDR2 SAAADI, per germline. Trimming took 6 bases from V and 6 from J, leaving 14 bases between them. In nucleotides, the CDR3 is TGCGCCAGCAGCAATACTAGCCCCGCCGGGGAGCTGTTTTTT. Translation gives CASSNTSPAGELFF.

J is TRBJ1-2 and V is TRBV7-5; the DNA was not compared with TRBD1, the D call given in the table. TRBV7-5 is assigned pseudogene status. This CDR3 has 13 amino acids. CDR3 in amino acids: CARSFRVGYGYTF. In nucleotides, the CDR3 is TGTGCCAGAAGCTTCAGGGTTGGGTATGGCTACACCTTC.

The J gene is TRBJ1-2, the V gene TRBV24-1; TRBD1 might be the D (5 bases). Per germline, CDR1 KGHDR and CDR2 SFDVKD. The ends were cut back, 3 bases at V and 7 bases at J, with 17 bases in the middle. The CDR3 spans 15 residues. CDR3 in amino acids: CATSDRRGPFAGYTF. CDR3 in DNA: TGTGCCACCAGTGATCGTAGGGGCCCGTTTGCTGGCTACACCTTC.

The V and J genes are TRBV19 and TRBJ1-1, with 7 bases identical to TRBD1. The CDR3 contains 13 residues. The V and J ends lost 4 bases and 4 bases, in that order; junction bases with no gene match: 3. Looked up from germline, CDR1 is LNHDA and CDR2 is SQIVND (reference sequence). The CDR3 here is CASSTRQGTEAFF. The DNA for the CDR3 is TGTGCCAGTAGTACCAGACAGGGCACTGAAGCTTTCTTT.

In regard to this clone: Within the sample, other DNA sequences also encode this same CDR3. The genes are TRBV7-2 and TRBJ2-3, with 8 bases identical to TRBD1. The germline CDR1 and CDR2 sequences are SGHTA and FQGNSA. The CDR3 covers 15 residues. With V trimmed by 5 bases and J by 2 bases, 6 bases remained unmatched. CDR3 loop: CASSLRGRTTDTQYF. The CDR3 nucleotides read TGTGCCAGCAGCCTCAGGGGGCGCACCACAGATACGCAGTATTTT.

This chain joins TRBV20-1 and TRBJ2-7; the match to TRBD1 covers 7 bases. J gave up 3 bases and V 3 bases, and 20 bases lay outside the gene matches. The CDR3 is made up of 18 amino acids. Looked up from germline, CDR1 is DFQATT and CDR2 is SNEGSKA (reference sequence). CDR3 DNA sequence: TGCAGTGCTAGTCCCCCCCTATTCGTTAGGGGGCTAGTCTACGAGCAGTACTTC. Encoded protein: CSASPPLFVRGLVYEQYF.

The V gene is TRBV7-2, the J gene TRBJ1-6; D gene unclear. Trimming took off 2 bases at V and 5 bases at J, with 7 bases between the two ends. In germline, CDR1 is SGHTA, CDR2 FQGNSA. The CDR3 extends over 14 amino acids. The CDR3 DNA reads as TGTGCCAGCAGCTTACCCCAGAATAATTCACCCCTCCACTTT. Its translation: CASSLPQNNSPLHF.